This TCR beta chain originates from a study of cytomegalovirus exposure and HLA in healthy donors. This clone appeared a few times. Germline assignment: CDR1 MNHEY and CDR2 SMNVEV (reference sequence). This CDR3 contains 14 residues. Between the trimmed V and J ends, which lost 8 bases and 6 bases, there was a span of 14 bases. Some clones are missing from TCRdb's copy, which holds only in-frame ones; the method was immunoSEQ multiplex PCR. The sample includes approximately 300,000 clones, around 90% of them seen just once. This receptor was taken from a woman aged 25 to 45 in good health and CMV-seropositive. The chain uses TRBV27 and TRBJ1-6, with D possibly TRBD1 on 6 matching bases. The sample consisted of PBMCs. The CDR3 protein is CASGPQGSNSPLHF. The CDR3 DNA reads TGTGCCAGCGGCCCGCAGGGGAGTAATTCACCCCTCCACTTT.